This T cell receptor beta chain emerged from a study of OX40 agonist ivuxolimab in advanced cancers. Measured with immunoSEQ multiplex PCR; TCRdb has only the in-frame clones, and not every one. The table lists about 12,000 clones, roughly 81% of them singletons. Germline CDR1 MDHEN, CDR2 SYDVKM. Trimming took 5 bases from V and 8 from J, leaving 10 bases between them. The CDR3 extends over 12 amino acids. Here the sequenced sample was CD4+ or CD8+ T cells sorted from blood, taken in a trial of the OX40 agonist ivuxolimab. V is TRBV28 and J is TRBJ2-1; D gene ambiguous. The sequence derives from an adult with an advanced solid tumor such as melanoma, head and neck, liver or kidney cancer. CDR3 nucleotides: TGTGCCAGCAGTGCCTCTCGGTATGAGCAGTTCTTC. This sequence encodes CASSASRYEQFF. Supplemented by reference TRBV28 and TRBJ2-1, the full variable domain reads DVKVTQSSRYLVKRTGEKVFLECVQDMDHENMFWYRQDPGLGLRLIYFSYDVKMKEKGDIPEGYSVSREKKERFSLILESASTNQTSMYLCASSASRYEQFFGPGTRLTVL.